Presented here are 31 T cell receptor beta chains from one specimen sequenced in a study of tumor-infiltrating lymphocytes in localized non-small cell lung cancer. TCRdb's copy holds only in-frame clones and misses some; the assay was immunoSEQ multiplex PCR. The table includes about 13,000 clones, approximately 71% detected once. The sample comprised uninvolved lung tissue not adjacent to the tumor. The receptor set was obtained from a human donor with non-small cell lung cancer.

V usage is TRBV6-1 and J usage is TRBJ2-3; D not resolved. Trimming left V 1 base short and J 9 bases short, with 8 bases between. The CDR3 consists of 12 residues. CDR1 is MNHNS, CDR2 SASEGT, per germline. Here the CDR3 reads CASSEEPPTQYF. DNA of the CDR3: TGTGCCAGCAGTGAAGAGCCACCAACGCAGTATTTT.

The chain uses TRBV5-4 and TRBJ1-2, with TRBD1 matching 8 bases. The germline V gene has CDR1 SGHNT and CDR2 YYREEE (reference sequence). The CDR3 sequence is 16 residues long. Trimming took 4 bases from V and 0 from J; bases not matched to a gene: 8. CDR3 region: CASSRNGQGANYGYTF. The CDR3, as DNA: TGTGCCAGCAGCAGGAACGGACAGGGAGCTAACTATGGCTACACCTTC.

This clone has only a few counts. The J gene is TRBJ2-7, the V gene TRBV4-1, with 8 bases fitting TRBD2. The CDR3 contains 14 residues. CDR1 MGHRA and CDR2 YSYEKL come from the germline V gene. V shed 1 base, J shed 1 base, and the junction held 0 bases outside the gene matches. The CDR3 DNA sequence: TGCGCCAGCAGCCAAGTAGCGGGGTCCTACGAGCAGTACTTC. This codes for CASSQVAGSYEQYF.

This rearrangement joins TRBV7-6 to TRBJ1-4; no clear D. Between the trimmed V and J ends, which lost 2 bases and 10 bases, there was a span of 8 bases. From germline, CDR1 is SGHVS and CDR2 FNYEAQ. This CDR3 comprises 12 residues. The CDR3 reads CASSLPGGKLFF. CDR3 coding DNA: TGTGCCAGCAGCTTACCGGGAGGAAAACTGTTTTTT.

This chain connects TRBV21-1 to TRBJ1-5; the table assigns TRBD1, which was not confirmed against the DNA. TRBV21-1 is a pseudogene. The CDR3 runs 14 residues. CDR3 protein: CASSPGLSNQPQHF. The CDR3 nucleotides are TGTGCCAGCAGCCCAGGTCTTAGCAATCAGCCCCAGCATTTT.

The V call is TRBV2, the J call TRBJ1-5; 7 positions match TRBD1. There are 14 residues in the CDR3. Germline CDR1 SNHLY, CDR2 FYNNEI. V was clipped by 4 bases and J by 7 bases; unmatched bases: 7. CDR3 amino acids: CASSGGAGGQPQHF. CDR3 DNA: TGTGCCAGCAGTGGAGGGGCAGGGGGGCAGCCCCAGCATTTT.

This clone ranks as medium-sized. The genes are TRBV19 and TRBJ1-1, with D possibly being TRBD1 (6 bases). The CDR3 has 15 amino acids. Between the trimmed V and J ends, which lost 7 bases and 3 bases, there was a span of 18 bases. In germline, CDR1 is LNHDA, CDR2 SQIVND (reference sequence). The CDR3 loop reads CASTGSAAGDTEAFF. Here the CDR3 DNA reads TGTGCCAGTACCGGTAGCGCGGCAGGGGACACTGAAGCTTTCTTT.

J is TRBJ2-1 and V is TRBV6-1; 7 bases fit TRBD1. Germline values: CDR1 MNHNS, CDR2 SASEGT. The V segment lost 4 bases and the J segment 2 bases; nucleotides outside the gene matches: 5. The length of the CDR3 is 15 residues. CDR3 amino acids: CASSVGGLAYNEQFF. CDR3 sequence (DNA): TGTGCCAGCAGTGTAGGGGGCCTTGCCTACAATGAGCAGTTCTTC.

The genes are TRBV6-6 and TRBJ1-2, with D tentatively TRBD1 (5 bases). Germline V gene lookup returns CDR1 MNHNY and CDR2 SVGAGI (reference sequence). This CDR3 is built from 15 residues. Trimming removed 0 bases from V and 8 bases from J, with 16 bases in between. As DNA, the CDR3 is TGTGCCAGCAGTTACTCAGGGGTGGCAGCGGGGGGCTACACCTTC. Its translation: CASSYSGVAAGGYTF.

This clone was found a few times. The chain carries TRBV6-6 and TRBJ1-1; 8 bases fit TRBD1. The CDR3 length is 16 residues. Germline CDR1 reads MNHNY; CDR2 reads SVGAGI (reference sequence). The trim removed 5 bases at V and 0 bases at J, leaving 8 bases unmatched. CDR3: CASSNHRGGMNTEAFF. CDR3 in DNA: TGTGCCAGCAGTAATCACAGGGGGGGAATGAACACTGAAGCTTTCTTT.

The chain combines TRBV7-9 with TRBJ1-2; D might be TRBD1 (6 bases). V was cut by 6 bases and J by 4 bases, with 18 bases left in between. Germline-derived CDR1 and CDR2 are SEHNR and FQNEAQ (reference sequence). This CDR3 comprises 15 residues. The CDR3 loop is CASSRRDEGVYGYTF. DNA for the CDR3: TGTGCCAGCAGTCGTCGTGACGAGGGGGTCTATGGCTACACCTTC.

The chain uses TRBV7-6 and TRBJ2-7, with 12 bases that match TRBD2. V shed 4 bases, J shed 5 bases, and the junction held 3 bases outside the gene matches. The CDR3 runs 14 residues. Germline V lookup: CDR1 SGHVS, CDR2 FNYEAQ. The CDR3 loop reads CASSSRTSGDEQYF. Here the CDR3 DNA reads TGTGCCAGCAGCTCGAGGACTAGCGGGGACGAGCAGTACTTC.

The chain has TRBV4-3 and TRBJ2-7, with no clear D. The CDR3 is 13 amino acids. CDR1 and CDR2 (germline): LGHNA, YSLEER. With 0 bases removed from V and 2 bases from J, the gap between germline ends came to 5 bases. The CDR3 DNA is TGCGCCAGCAGCCAAGAACCAACCTACGAGCAGTACTTC. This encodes CASSQEPTYEQYF.

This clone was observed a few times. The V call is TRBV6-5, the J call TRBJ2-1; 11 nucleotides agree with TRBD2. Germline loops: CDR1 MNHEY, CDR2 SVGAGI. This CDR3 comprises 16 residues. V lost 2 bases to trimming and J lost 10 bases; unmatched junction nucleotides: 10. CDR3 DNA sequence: TGTGCCAGCAGTTACCCGACTAGCGGGATGCCGCGGGAGCAGTTCTTC. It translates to CASSYPTSGMPREQFF.

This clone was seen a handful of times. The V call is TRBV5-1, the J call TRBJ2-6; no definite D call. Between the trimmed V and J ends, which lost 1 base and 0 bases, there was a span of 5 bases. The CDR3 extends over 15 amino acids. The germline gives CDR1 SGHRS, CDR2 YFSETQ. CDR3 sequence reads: CASSLISSGANVLTF. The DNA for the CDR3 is TGCGCCAGCAGCTTGATCAGCTCTGGGGCCAACGTCCTGACTTTC.

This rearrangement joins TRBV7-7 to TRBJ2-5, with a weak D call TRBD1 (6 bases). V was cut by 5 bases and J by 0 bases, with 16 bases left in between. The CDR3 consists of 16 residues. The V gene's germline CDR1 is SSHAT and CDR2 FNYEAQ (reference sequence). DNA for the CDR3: TGTGCCAGCAGCCCCATGGGGGCAGCATACCAAGAGACCCAGTACTTC. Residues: CASSPMGAAYQETQYF.

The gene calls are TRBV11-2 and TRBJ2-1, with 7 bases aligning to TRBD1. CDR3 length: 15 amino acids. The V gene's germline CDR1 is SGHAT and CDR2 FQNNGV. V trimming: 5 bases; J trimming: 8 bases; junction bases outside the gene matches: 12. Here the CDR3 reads CASSPRQGPQDEQFF. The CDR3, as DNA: TGTGCCAGCAGCCCCCGACAGGGCCCTCAGGATGAGCAGTTCTTC.

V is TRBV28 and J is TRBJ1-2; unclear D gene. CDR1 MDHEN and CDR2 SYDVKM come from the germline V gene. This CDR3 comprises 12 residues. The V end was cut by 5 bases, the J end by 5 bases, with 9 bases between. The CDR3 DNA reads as TGTGCCAGCAGTCGGTACCTTTATGGCTACACCTTC. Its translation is CASSRYLYGYTF.

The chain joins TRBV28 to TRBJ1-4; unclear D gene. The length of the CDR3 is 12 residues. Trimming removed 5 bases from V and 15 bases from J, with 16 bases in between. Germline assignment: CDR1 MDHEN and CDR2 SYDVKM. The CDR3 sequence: CASSLDSRELFF. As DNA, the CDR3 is TGTGCCAGCAGTCTTGACTCTCGAGAATTGTTTTTT.

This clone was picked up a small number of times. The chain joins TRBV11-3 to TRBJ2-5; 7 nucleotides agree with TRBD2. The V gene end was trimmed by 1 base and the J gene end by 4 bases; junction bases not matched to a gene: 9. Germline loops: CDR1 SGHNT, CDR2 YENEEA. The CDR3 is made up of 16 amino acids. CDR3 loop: CASSLGLVGGSETQYF. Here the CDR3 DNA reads TGTGCCAGCAGCTTAGGGCTTGTCGGGGGGTCAGAGACCCAGTACTTC.

The CDR3 DNA reads TGTGCCAGCAGCGCCCGATGGGTCACAGATACGCAGTATTTT. It specifies CASSARWVTDTQYF. V gene TRBV6-1 combines with J gene TRBJ2-3; D call uncertain. V lost 6 bases, J lost 2 bases, and 12 bases lay in between. Per germline, CDR1 MNHNS and CDR2 SASEGT. The CDR3 sequence is 14 residues long.

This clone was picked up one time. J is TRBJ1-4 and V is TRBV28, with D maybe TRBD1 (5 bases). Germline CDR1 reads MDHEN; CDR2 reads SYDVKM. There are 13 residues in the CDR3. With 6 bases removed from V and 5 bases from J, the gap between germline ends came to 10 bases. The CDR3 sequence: CASSRRQNEKLFF. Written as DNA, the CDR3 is TGTGCCAGCAGCCGAAGACAGAATGAAAAACTGTTTTTT.

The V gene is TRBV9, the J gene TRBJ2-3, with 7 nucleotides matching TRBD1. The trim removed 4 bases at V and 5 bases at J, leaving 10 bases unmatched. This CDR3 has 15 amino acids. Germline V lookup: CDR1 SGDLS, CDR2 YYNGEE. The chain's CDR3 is CASSPPGQSGDTQYF. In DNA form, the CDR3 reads TGTGCCAGCAGCCCGCCGGGACAGAGCGGAGATACGCAGTATTTT.

CDR3 in amino acids: CASSLLSSGGANTGELFF. In DNA, the CDR3 is TGTGCCAGCAGTTTATTGTCTAGCGGGGGGGCGAACACCGGGGAGCTGTTTTTT. The chain has TRBV28 and TRBJ2-2; TRBD2 aligns across 12 bases. V lost 1 base and J lost 0; bases outside the gene matches: 3. Germline V gives CDR1 MDHEN, CDR2 SYDVKM. The CDR3 runs to 18 residues.

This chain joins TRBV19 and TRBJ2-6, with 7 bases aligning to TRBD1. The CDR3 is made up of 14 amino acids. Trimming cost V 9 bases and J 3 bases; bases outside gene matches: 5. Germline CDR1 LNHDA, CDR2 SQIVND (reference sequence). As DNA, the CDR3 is TGTGCCAGCGACAGGGTGGTTGGGGCCAACGTCCTGACTTTC. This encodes CASDRVVGANVLTF.

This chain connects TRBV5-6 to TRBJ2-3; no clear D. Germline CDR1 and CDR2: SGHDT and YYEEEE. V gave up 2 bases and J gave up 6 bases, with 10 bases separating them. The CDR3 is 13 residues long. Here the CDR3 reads CASSLVGQDTQYF. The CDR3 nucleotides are TGTGCCAGCAGCTTAGTGGGTCAGGATACGCAGTATTTT.

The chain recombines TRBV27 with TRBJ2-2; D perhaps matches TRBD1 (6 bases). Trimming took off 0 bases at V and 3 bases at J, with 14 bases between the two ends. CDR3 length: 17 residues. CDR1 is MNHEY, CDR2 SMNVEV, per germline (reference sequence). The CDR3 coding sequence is TGTGCCAGCAGTTTATCGTTTGGGGGCTACGACACCGGGGAGCTGTTTTTT. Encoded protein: CASSLSFGGYDTGELFF.

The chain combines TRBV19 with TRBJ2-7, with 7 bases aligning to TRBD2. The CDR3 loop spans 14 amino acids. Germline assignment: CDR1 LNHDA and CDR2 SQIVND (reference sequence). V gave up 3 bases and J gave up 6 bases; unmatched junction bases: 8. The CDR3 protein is CASSIQGGTSEQYF. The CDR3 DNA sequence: TGTGCCAGTAGTATTCAGGGAGGGACGTCCGAGCAGTACTTC.

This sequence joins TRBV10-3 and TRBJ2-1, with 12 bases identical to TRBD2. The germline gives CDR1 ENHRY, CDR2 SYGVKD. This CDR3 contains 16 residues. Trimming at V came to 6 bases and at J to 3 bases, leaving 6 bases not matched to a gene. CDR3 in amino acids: CAIRGTSGLLYNEQFF. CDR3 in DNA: TGTGCCATCAGAGGGACTAGCGGGCTCCTCTACAATGAGCAGTTCTTC.

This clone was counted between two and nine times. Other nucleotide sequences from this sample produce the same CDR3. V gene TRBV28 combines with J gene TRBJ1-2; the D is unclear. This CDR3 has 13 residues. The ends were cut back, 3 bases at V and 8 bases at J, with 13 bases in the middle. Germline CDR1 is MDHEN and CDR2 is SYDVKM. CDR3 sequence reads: CASSLEGGGGYTF. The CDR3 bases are TGTGCCAGCAGTTTGGAAGGTGGTGGAGGCTACACCTTC.

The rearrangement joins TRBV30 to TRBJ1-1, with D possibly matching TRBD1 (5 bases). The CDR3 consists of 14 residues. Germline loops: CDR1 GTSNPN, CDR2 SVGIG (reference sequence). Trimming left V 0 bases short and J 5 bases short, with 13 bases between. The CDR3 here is CAWSVGQGVTEAFF. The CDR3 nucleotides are TGTGCCTGGAGTGTTGGGCAGGGTGTAACTGAAGCTTTCTTT.